This T cell receptor beta chain was sequenced during a study of CD8 T cells in Susac syndrome. RNA, at roughly 0.45 to 1 ug, was reverse transcribed with random hexamers. TCRdb processed the immunoSEQ multiplex PCR reads anew with MiXCR; each CDR3 protein has one entry. The data contain approximately 260,000 distinct CDR3 sequences, 96% of them singletons. This clonotype appeared a single time. In germline, CDR1 is DFQATT, CDR2 SNEGSKA (reference sequence). CDR3 length: 12 amino acids. V was clipped by 7 bases and J by 10 bases, with 17 bases between them. This chain connects TRBV20-1 to TRBJ2-1, with unresolved D. This receptor was identified in a human donor with Susac syndrome. What was sequenced was CD4+ T cells from PBMCs. CDR3: CSGTISVGEQFF. CDR3 nucleotide sequence: TGCAGTGGGACGATCTCTGTAGGGGAGCAGTTCTTC.